One and the same sample provided the 8 T cell receptor beta chains below, sequenced in a study of Graves' ophthalmopathy and Graves' hyperthyroidism. TCR beta CDR3 amplification used RNA transcripts. A first-round RT-PCR used HTBI primers, followed by a second-round multiplex PCR. TCRdb recomputed calls from the multiplex PCR reads with MiXCR, one row per CDR3 protein. The sample lists under 250,000 distinct CDR3 sequences; 25% to 35% were seen once. Sequencing used peripheral blood. The receptors shown here come from a man in his forties or fifties with Graves' ophthalmopathy.

The sample holds many counts of this clonotype. This sequence joins TRBV24-1 and TRBJ2-2; D gene unclear. The V gene's germline CDR1 is KGHDR and CDR2 SFDVKD. V was clipped by 5 bases and J by 7 bases, with 13 bases between them. The CDR3 runs 14 residues. The CDR3 spells CATSAYRADGELFF. Here the CDR3 DNA reads TGTGCCACCAGTGCATACAGAGCTGACGGGGAGCTGTTTTTT.

This clonotype was observed at least ten times. V and J are TRBV28 and TRBJ2-7; D remains ambiguous. The germline gives CDR1 MDHEN, CDR2 SYDVKM. Trimming took 5 bases from V and 7 from J, leaving 12 bases between them. This CDR3 comprises 12 residues. CDR3 in amino acids: CASSQPRWEQYF. In nucleotides, the CDR3 is TGTGCCAGCAGTCAACCTCGGTGGGAGCAGTACTTC.

This clonotype was recorded at least ten times. The V gene is TRBV7-3, the J gene TRBJ2-5; 8 nucleotides agree with TRBD2. The CDR3 is made up of 16 amino acids. V was clipped by 7 bases and J by 5 bases; unmatched bases: 15. The germline CDR1 and CDR2 sequences are SGHTA and FQGTGA. CDR3 nucleotides: TGTGCCAGCACCGATAAGAGGAGTAGCGGGATGGAGACCCAGTACTTC. This gives the protein CASTDKRSSGMETQYF.

This clonotype was recorded many times. A much larger clone lies a single base off, so this may be a read error. The chain employs TRBV6-1 and TRBJ2-5; TRBD2 aligns across 10 bases. This CDR3 is built from 17 residues. J was trimmed by 5 bases and V by 5 bases; bases with no gene match: 14. Germline V gene data show CDR1 as MNHNS and CDR2 as SASEGT. The CDR3 loop reads CASSRTLASGGMETQYF. The CDR3 region has the DNA TGTGCCAGCAGTCGAACCCTGGCTAGCGGGGGTATGGAGACCCAGTACTTC.

This clonotype was seen repeatedly, ten times or more. CDR3 sequence: CASSLNGDQPQHF. CDR3 DNA: TGCGCCAGCAGCTTGAACGGTGATCAGCCCCAGCATTTT. This chain connects TRBV5-1 to TRBJ1-5; D is unclear. This CDR3 is 13 amino acids long. V lost 1 base and J 5 bases, leaving 7 bases between the germline ends. The germline gives CDR1 SGHRS, CDR2 YFSETQ. The whole variable domain, filled in from reference TRBV5-1 and TRBJ1-5, reads KAGVTQTPRYLIKTRGQQVTLSCSPISGHRSVSWYQQTPGQGLQFLFEYFSETQRNKGNFPGRFSGRQFSNSRSEMNVSTLELGDSALYLCASSLNGDQPQHFGDGTRLSIL.

In this sample, this clonotype turned up many times. J is TRBJ2-2 and V is TRBV7-2; D not resolved. The CDR3 loop spans 13 amino acids. V was cut by 4 bases and J by 4 bases, with 7 bases left in between. Germline CDR1 reads SGHTA; CDR2 reads FQGNSA. This chain's CDR3 is CASSSLGTGELFF. The CDR3 coding sequence is TGTGCCAGCAGCTCTCTAGGCACCGGGGAGCTGTTTTTT. The variable domain in full, completed from reference TRBV7-2 and TRBJ2-2, reads GAGVSQSPSNKVTEKGKDVELRCDPISGHTALYWYRQSLGQGLEFLIYFQGNSAPDKSGLPSDRFSAERTGGSVSTLTIQRTQQEDSAVYLCASSSLGTGELFFGEGSRLTVL.

This clonotype showed up many times. This chain links TRBV12-3 or TRBV12-4 with TRBJ2-2, with TRBD2 as a possible D gene (5 bases). The CDR3 runs 13 residues. V was cut by 5 bases and J by 5 bases, with 9 bases left in between. CDR3 nucleotides: TGTGCCAGCAGTCCCGGGGAAACCGGGGAGCTGTTTTTT. Residues: CASSPGETGELFF.

This clonotype was recorded many times. The chain uses TRBV5-5 and TRBJ2-2; the match to TRBD2 covers 9 bases. The CDR3 is made up of 15 amino acids. The V segment lost 5 bases and the J segment 5 bases; nucleotides outside the gene matches: 7. The V gene's germline CDR1 is SGHKS and CDR2 YYEKEE (reference sequence). For the CDR3, the DNA is TGTGCCAGCAGTTCTAGCGGGGCCGGGACCGGGGAGCTGTTTTTT. Encoded protein: CASSSSGAGTGELFF. Looking up the rest from reference TRBV5-5 and TRBJ2-2 gives the full variable domain: DAGVTQSPTHLIKTRGQQVTLRCSPISGHKSVSWYQQVLGQGPQFIFQYYEKEERGRGNFPDRFSARQFPNYSSELNVNALLLGDSALYLCASSSSGAGTGELFFGEGSRLTVL.